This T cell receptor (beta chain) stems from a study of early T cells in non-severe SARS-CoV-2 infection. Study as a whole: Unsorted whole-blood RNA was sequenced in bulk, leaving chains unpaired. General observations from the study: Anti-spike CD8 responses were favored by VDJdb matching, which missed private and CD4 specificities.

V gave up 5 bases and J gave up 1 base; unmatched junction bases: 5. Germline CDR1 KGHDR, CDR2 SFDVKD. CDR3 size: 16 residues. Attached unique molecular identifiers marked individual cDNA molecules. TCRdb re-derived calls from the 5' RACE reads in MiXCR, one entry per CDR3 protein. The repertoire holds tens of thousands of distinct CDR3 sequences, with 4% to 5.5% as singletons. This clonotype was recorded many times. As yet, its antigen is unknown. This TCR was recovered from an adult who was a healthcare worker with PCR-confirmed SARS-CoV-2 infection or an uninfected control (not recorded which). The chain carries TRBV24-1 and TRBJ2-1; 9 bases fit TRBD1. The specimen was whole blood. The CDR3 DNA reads TGTGCCACCAGTGTACAGGGGGCTAAGTCCTACAATGAGCAGTTCTTC. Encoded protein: CATSVQGAKSYNEQFF.